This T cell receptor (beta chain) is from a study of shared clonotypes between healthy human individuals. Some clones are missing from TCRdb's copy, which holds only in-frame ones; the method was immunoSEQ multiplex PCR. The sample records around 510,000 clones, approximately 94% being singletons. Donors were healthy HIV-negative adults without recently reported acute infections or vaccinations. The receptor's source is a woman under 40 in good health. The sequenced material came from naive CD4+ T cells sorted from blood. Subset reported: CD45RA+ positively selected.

The CDR3 protein is CASSLGQGDYEQYF. DNA for the CDR3: TGCGCCAGCAGCTTGGGACAGGGAGATTACGAGCAGTACTTC. The chain joins TRBV5-1 to TRBJ2-7, with TRBD1 identical over 7 bases. This CDR3 has 14 amino acids. CDR1 SGHRS and CDR2 YFSETQ come from the germline V gene. The J segment lost 4 bases and the V segment lost 0 bases, leaving 4 bases of the junction unmatched.